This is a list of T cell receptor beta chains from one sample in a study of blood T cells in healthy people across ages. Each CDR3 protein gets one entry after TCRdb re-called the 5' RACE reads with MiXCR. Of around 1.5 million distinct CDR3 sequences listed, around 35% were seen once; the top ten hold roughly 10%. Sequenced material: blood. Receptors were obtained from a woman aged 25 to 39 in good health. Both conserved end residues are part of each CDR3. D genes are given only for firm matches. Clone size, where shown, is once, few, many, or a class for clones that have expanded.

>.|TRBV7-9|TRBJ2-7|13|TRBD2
CASSPSSGHEQYF
TGTGCCAGCAGCCCCTCTAGCGGTCACGAGCAGTACTTC
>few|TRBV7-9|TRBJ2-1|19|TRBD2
CASSPNLGTSGGPPNEQFF
TGTGCCAGCAGCCCAAACCTCGGGACTAGCGGGGGACCCCCCAATGAGCAGTTCTTC
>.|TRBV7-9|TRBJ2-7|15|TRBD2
CASSTSGGGSYEQYF
TGTGCCAGCAGCACTAGCGGGGGGGGCTCCTACGAGCAGTACTTC
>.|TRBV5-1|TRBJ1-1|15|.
CASSPDTDLSTEAFF
TGCGCCAGCAGCCCCGATACAGACCTGAGCACTGAAGCTTTCTTT
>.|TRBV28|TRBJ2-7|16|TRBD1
CASSPTSGTGPYEQYF
TGTGCCAGCAGCCCCACCTCCGGGACAGGACCCTACGAGCAGTACTTC
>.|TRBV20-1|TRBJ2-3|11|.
CSLGVADTQYF
TGCAGTCTCGGTGTGGCGGATACGCAGTATTTT
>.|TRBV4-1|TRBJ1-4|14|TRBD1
CASRSGTGAEKLFF
TGCGCCAGCAGATCCGGGACAGGGGCTGAAAAACTGTTTTTT
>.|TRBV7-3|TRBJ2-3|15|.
CASSLTGPGTDTQYF
TGTGCCAGCAGCTTAACCGGGCCCGGCACAGATACGCAGTATTTT
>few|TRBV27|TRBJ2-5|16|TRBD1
CASRRSRDRGFETQYF
TGTGCCAGCAGAAGAAGCCGGGACAGGGGGTTCGAGACCCAGTACTTC
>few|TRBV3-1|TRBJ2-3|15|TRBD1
CANSQGESSTDTQYF
TGTGCCAACAGCCAGGGGGAATCTAGCACAGATACGCAGTATTTT
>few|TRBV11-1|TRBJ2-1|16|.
CASSPQGQGFGDEQFF
TGTGCCAGCAGCCCCCAAGGGCAGGGTTTTGGCGATGAGCAGTTCTTC
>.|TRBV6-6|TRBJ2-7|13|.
CASRQTATYEQYF
TGTGCCAGCAGGCAGACAGCTACCTACGAGCAGTACTTC
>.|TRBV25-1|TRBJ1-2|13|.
CAGSSGAPRGYTF
TGTGCCGGCAGCTCCGGGGCGCCCCGTGGCTACACCTTC
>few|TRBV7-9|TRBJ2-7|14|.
CASSPVGHPYEQYF
TGTGCCAGCAGCCCGGTCGGGCACCCCTACGAGCAGTACTTC
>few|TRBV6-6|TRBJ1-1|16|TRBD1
CASSPGQGALGTEAFF
TGTGCCAGCAGCCCTGGACAGGGGGCGCTGGGCACTGAAGCTTTCTTT
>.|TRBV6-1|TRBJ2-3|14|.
CASRQGPDTDTQYF
TGTGCCAGCAGGCAGGGACCGGACACAGATACGCAGTATTTT
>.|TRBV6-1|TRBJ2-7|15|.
CASNPANYGIYEQYF
TGTGCCAGCAACCCGGCCAACTATGGAATCTACGAGCAGTACTTC
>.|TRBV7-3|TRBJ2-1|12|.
CASSFPGTEQFF
TGTGCCAGCAGCTTTCCCGGAACCGAGCAGTTCTTC
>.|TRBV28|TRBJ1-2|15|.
CASSSLATANYGYTF
TGTGCCAGCAGTTCGTTGGCGACAGCTAACTATGGCTACACCTTC
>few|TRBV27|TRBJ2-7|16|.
CASSSSPMTAIYEQYF
TGTGCCAGCAGTTCCAGCCCGATGACAGCGATCTACGAGCAGTACTTC
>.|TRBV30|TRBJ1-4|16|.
CAWSGTGLRGNEKLFF
TGTGCCTGGAGTGGTACAGGGCTTCGGGGTAATGAAAAACTGTTTTTT